This is a list of T cell receptor beta chains from one sample in a study of CD8 T cells in ankylosing spondylitis. A single record per CDR3 protein comes from TCRdb applying MiXCR to the 5' RACE reads. The sample includes roughly 90,000 distinct CDR3 sequences, roughly 8.3% seen only once; the top ten take more than 9.5%. Sequenced material: blood, either unsorted or a sorted T cell fraction (not recorded which). These receptors originate from a male donor with ankylosing spondylitis or in good health (not recorded which). CDR3s include the opening cysteine and the closing phenylalanine or tryptophan. The D gene is left open where the match is weak. Some rows have no size entry. The others give once, few or many, or a class for an expanded clone.

D: NA
V: TRBV9
J: TRBJ2-1
size: many
CDR3: CASALSSYNEQFF
DNA: TGTGCCAGCGCCTTGAGCTCCTACAATGAGCAGTTCTTC

D: TRBD2
V: TRBV10-1
J: TRBJ2-3
size: many
CDR3: CASSELAGGATQYF
DNA: TGCGCCAGCAGTGAGCTCGCGGGAGGGGCTACGCAGTATTTT

D: NA
V: TRBV7-8
J: TRBJ2-2
size: many
CDR3: CASSPKDSLNTGELFF
DNA: TGTGCCAGCAGCCCTAAAGACAGTTTGAACACCGGGGAGCTGTTTTTT

D: NA
V: TRBV7-2
J: TRBJ2-3
size: few
CDR3: CASSLTGGLTWDTQYF
DNA: TGTGCCAGCAGCTTAACAGGCGGCTTGACTTGGGATACGCAGTATTTT

D: NA
V: TRBV6-1
J: TRBJ2-1
size: many
CDR3: CASSLRTEEPNNEQFF
DNA: TGTGCCAGCAGTCTCCGGACGGAGGAGCCTAACAATGAGCAGTTCTTC

D: NA
V: TRBV12-3/TRBV12-4
J: TRBJ2-1
size: many
CDR3: CASSPSPSSEQFF
DNA: TGTGCCAGCAGTCCCAGCCCTAGCAGTGAGCAGTTCTTC

D: NA
V: TRBV7-9
J: TRBJ2-2
size: many
CDR3: CASSLSGRTGELFF
DNA: TGTGCCAGCAGCTTATCGGGTAGGACCGGGGAGCTGTTTTTT

D: TRBD2
V: TRBV6-2/TRBV6-3
J: TRBJ2-7
size: many
CDR3: CASTDKGGSTYEQYF
DNA: TGTGCCAGCACCGATAAAGGCGGGAGTACATACGAGCAGTACTTC

D: TRBD1
V: TRBV7-9
J: TRBJ2-4
size: few
CDR3: CASSQGTGGRDIQYF
DNA: TGTGCCAGCAGCCAGGGGACAGGGGGACGGGACATTCAGTACTTC

D: NA
V: TRBV5-1
J: TRBJ2-7
size: many
CDR3: CASSFGGRNEQYF
DNA: TGCGCCAGCAGCTTCGGGGGTCGGAACGAGCAGTACTTC

D: TRBD1
V: TRBV3-1
J: TRBJ2-7
size: many
CDR3: CASSQSDRGLGGRQYF
DNA: TGTGCCAGCAGCCAATCGGACAGGGGGCTTGGGGGACGGCAGTACTTC

D: NA
V: TRBV7-6
J: TRBJ2-5
size: many
CDR3: CASSLVRVGETQYF
DNA: TGTGCCAGCAGCTTAGTCAGGGTGGGGGAGACCCAGTACTTC

D: TRBD1
V: TRBV7-3
J: TRBJ1-2
size: NA
CDR3: CASSLGQGGNYGYTF
DNA: TGTGCCAGCAGCTTAGGACAGGGGGGGAACTATGGCTACACCTTC

D: TRBD1
V: TRBV7-3
J: TRBJ2-2
size: many
CDR3: CASGQGNTGELFF
DNA: TGTGCCAGCGGACAGGGGAACACCGGGGAGCTGTTTTTT

D: TRBD1
V: TRBV9
J: TRBJ1-1
size: many
CDR3: CASSVAKGGSAEAFF
DNA: TGTGCCAGCAGCGTAGCTAAAGGGGGCTCGGCTGAAGCTTTCTTT

D: TRBD1
V: TRBV10-3
J: TRBJ2-7
size: many
CDR3: CATLRGLLSYEQYF
DNA: TGTGCCACCCTAAGGGGGCTACTTTCCTACGAGCAGTACTTC

D: NA
V: TRBV5-1
J: TRBJ2-5
size: many
CDR3: CASSLRTADLYQETQYF
DNA: TGCGCCAGCAGCTTAAGAACGGCGGACCTGTACCAAGAGACCCAGTACTTC

D: NA
V: TRBV4-3
J: TRBJ2-5
size: many
CDR3: CASSQRVFQETQYF
DNA: TGCGCCAGCAGCCAACGGGTCTTCCAAGAGACCCAGTACTTC

D: NA
V: TRBV7-2
J: TRBJ2-1
size: many
CDR3: CASTLMTASSYNEQFF
DNA: TGTGCCAGCACCCTAATGACAGCTAGCTCCTACAATGAGCAGTTCTTC

D: TRBD2
V: TRBV4-2
J: TRBJ2-3
size: many
CDR3: CASSQETGTRSSTDTQYF
DNA: TGTGCCAGCAGCCAAGAGACCGGGACTAGGTCTTCCACAGATACGCAGTATTTT

D: TRBD2
V: TRBV14
J: TRBJ2-3
size: once
CDR3: CASSQVLAGGLRLDTQYF
DNA: TGTGCCAGCAGCCAAGTACTAGCGGGGGGGCTTCGTTTGGATACGCAGTATTTT

D: NA
V: TRBV20-1
J: TRBJ1-2
size: many
CDR3: CSARGVQGNYGYTF
DNA: TGCAGTGCTAGAGGGGTGCAGGGCAACTATGGCTACACCTTC

D: NA
V: TRBV3-1
J: TRBJ1-4
size: many
CDR3: CASSLLATNEKLFF
DNA: TGTGCCAGCAGTCTGCTCGCAACTAATGAAAAACTGTTTTTT

D: NA
V: TRBV4-3
J: TRBJ1-1
size: many
CDR3: CASSQVEGSEAFF
DNA: TGCGCCAGCAGCCAAGTGGAAGGCTCTGAAGCTTTCTTT

D: TRBD1
V: TRBV27
J: TRBJ2-2
size: many
CDR3: CASSSQDRGWETGELFF
DNA: TGTGCCAGCAGTTCCCAAGACAGGGGTTGGGAAACCGGGGAGCTGTTTTTT

D: NA
V: TRBV12-3/TRBV12-4
J: TRBJ2-1
size: many
CDR3: CASSLFRNEQFF
DNA: TGTGCCAGCAGTTTATTCAGGAATGAGCAGTTCTTC

D: NA
V: TRBV5-1
J: TRBJ2-1
size: many
CDR3: CASSLEGLYNEQFF
DNA: TGCGCCAGCAGCTTGGAAGGACTATACAATGAGCAGTTCTTC

D: TRBD1
V: TRBV7-9
J: TRBJ2-3
size: few
CDR3: CASSWTGGGTDTQYF
DNA: TGTGCCAGCAGCTGGACAGGGGGCGGCACAGATACGCAGTATTTT

D: TRBD2
V: TRBV4-1
J: TRBJ2-7
size: many
CDR3: CASSPTRGGYEQYF
DNA: TGCGCCAGCAGCCCCACGCGGGGGGGCTACGAGCAGTACTTC

D: TRBD1
V: TRBV20-1
J: TRBJ2-2
size: many
CDR3: CSARRQGVNTGELFF
DNA: TGCAGTGCTAGAAGACAGGGGGTGAACACCGGGGAGCTGTTTTTT

D: TRBD2
V: TRBV7-2
J: TRBJ2-1
size: many
CDR3: CASSFTGTSNIEQFF
DNA: TGTGCCAGCAGCTTCACCGGGACTAGCAACATTGAGCAGTTCTTC

D: NA
V: TRBV6-6
J: TRBJ1-1
size: many
CDR3: CASTIYTEAFF
DNA: TGTGCCAGCACCATATACACTGAAGCTTTCTTT

D: NA
V: TRBV19
J: TRBJ2-1
size: many
CDR3: CASSITSGPYNEQFF
DNA: TGTGCCAGTAGTATAACCAGCGGTCCCTACAATGAGCAGTTCTTC

D: NA
V: TRBV21-1
J: TRBJ2-1
size: many
CDR3: CASSTKHPYNEQFF
DNA: TGTGCCAGCAGCACGAAGCACCCCTACAATGAGCAGTTCTTC

D: TRBD1
V: TRBV20-1
J: TRBJ1-1
size: many
CDR3: CSALGTGPYTEAFF
DNA: TGCAGTGCTCTCGGGACAGGGCCCTACACTGAAGCTTTCTTT

D: NA
V: TRBV7-2
J: TRBJ2-7
size: few
CDR3: CASSRTSRDAYEQYF
DNA: TGTGCCAGCAGCCGCACTAGTCGGGATGCCTACGAGCAGTACTTC

D: NA
V: TRBV11-2
J: TRBJ1-3
size: many
CDR3: CASGGGNTIYF
DNA: TGTGCCAGCGGCGGGGGAAACACCATATATTTT

D: TRBD2
V: TRBV9
J: TRBJ2-1
size: many
CDR3: CASSVATGLPTNEQFF
DNA: TGTGCCAGCAGCGTAGCTACGGGACTACCCACGAATGAGCAGTTCTTC

D: NA
V: TRBV7-2
J: TRBJ2-7
size: many
CDR3: CASSLDAGASEQYF
DNA: TGTGCCAGCAGCTTAGATGCGGGGGCATCCGAGCAGTACTTC

D: NA
V: TRBV12-5
J: TRBJ1-5
size: many
CDR3: CASGLPPGTHF
DNA: TGTGCTAGTGGTTTGCCCCCGGGTACGCATTTT

D: NA
V: TRBV25-1
J: TRBJ2-3
size: many
CDR3: CASSEGQHTDTQYF
DNA: TGTGCCAGCAGTGAGGGCCAGCACACAGATACGCAGTATTTT

D: NA
V: TRBV5-1
J: TRBJ2-5
size: many
CDR3: CASSLAGPQETQYF
DNA: TGCGCCAGCAGCTTGGCAGGACCCCAAGAGACCCAGTACTTC

D: NA
V: TRBV18
J: TRBJ2-2
size: NA
CDR3: CASSPAGGELFF
DNA: TGTGCCAGCTCACCCGCTGGCGGGGAGCTGTTTTTT

D: TRBD2
V: TRBV4-3
J: TRBJ2-1
size: few
CDR3: CASSRRTSGSVVNEQFF
DNA: TGCGCCAGCAGCCGACGGACTAGCGGGAGTGTTGTTAATGAGCAGTTCTTC

D: NA
V: TRBV7-8
J: TRBJ2-7
size: NA
CDR3: CASSLGWYSYEQYF
DNA: TGTGCCAGCAGCTTAGGCTGGTACTCCTACGAGCAGTACTTC

D: NA
V: TRBV20-1
J: TRBJ2-5
size: NA
CDR3: CSAGGRETQYF
DNA: TGCAGTGCTGGGGGCCGAGAGACCCAGTACTTC

D: NA
V: TRBV20-1
J: TRBJ1-2
size: many
CDR3: CSARTVSQIDYGYTF
DNA: TGCAGTGCTAGAACTGTGAGCCAGATCGACTATGGCTACACCTTC

D: TRBD2
V: TRBV4-2
J: TRBJ2-1
size: many
CDR3: CASSPAGGGSYNEQFF
DNA: TGTGCCAGCAGCCCAGCGGGAGGGGGATCCTACAATGAGCAGTTCTTC

D: TRBD2
V: TRBV7-9
J: TRBJ2-3
size: once
CDR3: CASSSGGTDTQYF
DNA: TGTGCCAGCAGTTCCGGGGGGACAGATACGCAGTATTTT

D: NA
V: TRBV24-1
J: TRBJ2-1
size: many
CDR3: CATSDSQVSPGYSEQFF
DNA: TGTGCCACCAGTGATTCCCAGGTGTCTCCGGGCTACAGTGAGCAGTTCTTC

D: TRBD1
V: TRBV20-1
J: TRBJ2-7
size: many
CDR3: CSTSGQGYEQYF
DNA: TGCAGTACCTCGGGACAGGGCTACGAGCAGTACTTC

D: NA
V: TRBV9
J: TRBJ2-2
size: many
CDR3: CASRLSAGGELFF
DNA: TGTGCCAGCAGGTTGTCGGCTGGCGGGGAGCTGTTTTTT

D: NA
V: TRBV6-6
J: TRBJ1-5
size: many
CDR3: CASSFGEGGQHF
DNA: TGTGCCAGCAGCTTCGGGGAAGGTGGCCAGCATTTT

D: TRBD2
V: TRBV6-1
J: TRBJ2-3
size: many
CDR3: CASKHGLAGVGTDTQYF
DNA: TGTGCCAGCAAGCACGGACTAGCGGGAGTAGGCACAGATACGCAGTATTTT

D: NA
V: TRBV6-1
J: TRBJ1-6
size: many
CDR3: CASRMGLDSPLHF
DNA: TGTGCCAGCAGAATGGGGTTGGATTCACCCCTCCACTTT